This T cell receptor (beta chain) was documented in a study of control samples from healthy donors and cancer patients (dated by TCRdb to 2020 to 2021). About this clone itself: Its antigen is currently not known. Base quality data are lacking; no much larger clone is found one base away.

The cysteine opens and the phenylalanine closes a CDR3 of 14 amino acids. Kept here is only the CDR3 DNA, which spans 42 bases and is read in frame from base 1. Trimming leaves V shorter by 6 bases and J shorter by 8 bases, with the junction holding 9 bases beyond the gene matches. For CDR1 and CDR2, the germline V gene lists MNHEY and SVGAGI. Library generation was performed with the immunoSEQ multiplex PCR assay. TCRdb took this table from immuneACCESS and kept in-frame rearrangements with V and J called. Such tables lack part of the clones; where checked against another copy, unresolved V genes explain under half of the gap, and the rest is unexplained. The sample includes 90,000 or so clones, with around four fifths observed a single time. The ten largest clones capture approximately 19% of the sample.

The chain is encoded by TRBV6-5 joined to TRBJ1-4; 7 central bases correspond to TRBD1. This TCR came from a man younger than 40 in good health. The sequenced sample consisted of blood. The sequence in DNA is TGTGCCAGCAGGCAACCGGGACAGAAGGAAAAACTGTTTTTT. Translated, this gives CASRQPGQKEKLFF.